The sequence of this T cell receptor beta chain was determined in a study of OX40 agonist ivuxolimab in advanced cancers. Study as a whole: The study enrolled dose-escalation patients with hepatocellular carcinoma, melanoma, renal cell or head and neck cancer.

Comment on this clone: The antigen is unknown.

Patients were ineligible given autoimmune disease history or systemic immunosuppression. The data were produced by immunoSEQ multiplex PCR, yet TCRdb's version contains in-frame clones alone and is incomplete. The sample contains tens of thousands of clones, roughly 90% of which appear only once. Study-wide findings and caveats: With doses of 0.1-3.0 mg/kg, partial responders showed among the lowest clonal expansion. Both CD4+ and CD8+ T cell populations in blood had undergone clonal expansion by week 6 at 0.1 to 3.0 mg/kg.

Per the germline V gene, CDR1 is SNHLY and CDR2 is FYNNEI. The junction had 12 bases not matched to a gene; V was cut back by 8 bases and J by 7 bases. CDR3 length equals 14 residues. The rearrangement links TRBV2 to TRBJ2-5, with 8 nucleotides matching TRBD2. The sample here was CD4+ or CD8+ T cells sorted from blood, taken in a trial of the OX40 agonist ivuxolimab. The TCR was taken from an adult with an advanced solid tumor such as melanoma, head and neck, liver or kidney cancer. The chain's CDR3 is CASGLAGDRGTQYF. The DNA of the CDR3 is TGTGCCAGCGGCCTAGCGGGCGACCGGGGGACCCAGTACTTC.